This entry lists 14 T cell receptor beta chains sequenced from one sample in a study of cytomegalovirus exposure and HLA in healthy donors. Primers included in the PCR were 60 Vbeta and 13 Jbeta primers. Sequencing was performed with immunoSEQ multiplex PCR; in TCRdb, only in-frame clones are kept and a portion is missing. The data hold 95,000 to 100,000 clones, with more than 80% observed a single time. The material sequenced was PBMCs. The receptors originated from a man aged 25 to 40 in good health and CMV-seronegative.

This CDR3 is CASSPSPTRGTGELFF. CDR3 sequence (DNA): TGTGCCAGCAGCCCCAGCCCAACTAGGGGGACCGGGGAGCTGTTTTTT. The rearrangement uses TRBV4-2 and TRBJ2-2, with D perhaps TRBD1 (6 bases). Trimming cost V 4 bases and J 5 bases, with 17 bases left between them. Germline assignment: CDR1 LGHNA and CDR2 YNFKEQ. This CDR3 comprises 16 residues.

This clone was found once. V gene TRBV9 combines with J gene TRBJ2-1; 10 nucleotides align to TRBD1. Germline-derived CDR1 and CDR2 are SGDLS and YYNGEE. The CDR3 consists of 15 residues. The junction had 3 bases not matched to a gene; V was cut back by 4 bases and J by 2 bases. The DNA of the CDR3 is TGTGCCAGCAGCCTGGGACAGGGGCCCTACAATGAGCAGTTCTTC. Its translation is CASSLGQGPYNEQFF.

The chain recombines TRBV4-2 with TRBJ2-3, with TRBD2 matching over 9 bases. V shed 1 base and J 0 bases; nucleotides not matched to a gene: 5. Looked up from germline, CDR1 is LGHNA and CDR2 is YNFKEQ. The CDR3 length is 17 residues. The CDR3 loop reads CASSQGASGVSTDTQYF. The DNA for the CDR3 is TGTGCCAGCAGCCAAGGGGCTAGCGGGGTTAGCACAGATACGCAGTATTTT.

This rearrangement joins TRBV7-9 to TRBJ1-5; weak D call: TRBD1 (6 bases). The length of the CDR3 is 14 residues. V lost 5 bases to trimming and J lost 0 bases, with 8 bases between them. CDR1 is SEHNR and CDR2 is FQNEAQ in the germline V gene (reference sequence). The CDR3 region is CASSQTGSNQPQHF. Written as DNA, the CDR3 is TGTGCCAGCAGCCAGACAGGTAGCAATCAGCCCCAGCATTTT.

The CDR3 spells CASSETGTSKTQHF. The CDR3, as DNA: TGTGCCAGCAGTGAGACAGGGACCTCTAAGACCCAGCATTTT. The chain is built from TRBV6-1 and TRBJ1-5; 7 bases map to TRBD1. The trim removed 3 bases at V and 11 bases at J, leaving 10 bases unmatched. CDR1 is MNHNS and CDR2 is SASEGT in the germline V gene. This CDR3 spans 14 amino acids.

This rearrangement joins TRBV5-6 to TRBJ1-3; the match to TRBD1 covers 8 bases. The V segment lost 4 bases and the J segment 0 bases; nucleotides outside the gene matches: 6. The germline V gene encodes CDR1 SGHDT and CDR2 YYEEEE. The length of the CDR3 is 16 residues. CDR3 residues: CASSPWTGHSGNTIYF. The CDR3 DNA sequence: TGTGCCAGCAGCCCCTGGACAGGGCACTCTGGAAACACCATATATTTT.

The gene calls are TRBV15 and TRBJ1-2; 9 positions agree with TRBD1. Germline CDR1 and CDR2: LNHNV and YYDKDF (reference sequence). This CDR3 has 14 amino acids. V was pared by 1 base and J by 5 bases, with 2 bases of the junction left unmatched. The CDR3 loop is CATSRAGQGYGYTF. CDR3 nucleotide sequence: TGTGCCACCAGCAGAGCAGGACAGGGGTATGGCTACACCTTC.

The table lists this clone with a few counts. The chain links TRBV5-1 to TRBJ1-1; 7 positions agree with TRBD1. Per germline, CDR1 SGHRS and CDR2 YFSETQ. Trimming cost V 9 bases and J 3 bases; bases outside gene matches: 14. The CDR3 runs to 15 residues. CDR3 sequence reads: CANSQPDRAHTEAFF. CDR3 nucleotide sequence: TGCGCCAACTCACAGCCAGACAGGGCCCACACTGAAGCTTTCTTT.

Note on this clone: At one of its ends the junction is not consistent with the germline gene, which may arise from a read error. The rearrangement links TRBV7-2 to TRBJ2-1, with TRBD2 identical over 8 bases. Germline V gene lookup returns CDR1 SGHTA and CDR2 FQGNSA. The CDR3 totals 19 residues. CDR3 sequence reads: CASSLAGTSLPSSYNEQFF. The CDR3 nucleotides are TGTGCCAGCAGCCTAGCCGGGACTAGTCTCCCTAGCTCCTACAATGAGCAGTTCTTC.

The CDR3 is CSVGTDEQYF. CDR3 in DNA: TGCAGCGTGGGGACAGACGAGCAGTACTTC. The chain links TRBV29-1 to TRBJ2-7, with TRBD1 identical over 7 bases. Germline CDR1 SQVTM, CDR2 ANQGSEA. The CDR3 extends over 10 amino acids. The ends lost 6 bases at V and 5 bases at J; junction bases unmatched: 1.

The rearrangement links TRBV28 to TRBJ1-1, with 10 bases lining up with TRBD1. V lost 5 bases and J lost 6; bases outside the gene matches: 12. From germline, CDR1 is MDHEN and CDR2 SYDVKM. The CDR3 is 16 amino acids. The CDR3 sequence: CASSGGQGTAVPEAFF. CDR3 DNA: TGTGCCAGCAGTGGGGGACAGGGGACCGCCGTCCCTGAAGCTTTCTTT.

The chain combines TRBV30 with TRBJ1-2; TRBD1 matches at 9 bases. Germline CDR1 GTSNPN, CDR2 SVGIG (reference sequence). With V trimmed by 5 bases and J by 10 bases, 32 bases remained unmatched. The CDR3 is 20 amino acids. In nucleotides, the CDR3 is TGTGCCTGGGGTGGGGGGGCCCTAAACAGGGGGCGATCGTTAAAGCTCCCCTACACCTTC. Protein: CAWGGGALNRGRSLKLPYTF.

The V and J genes are TRBV9 and TRBJ1-4; possible D gene TRBD1, 6 bases. Trimming shortened V by 3 bases and J by 7 bases, and 19 bases separated the two germline ends. There are 16 residues in the CDR3. Per the germline V gene, CDR1 is SGDLS and CDR2 is YYNGEE. The CDR3 DNA follows: TGTGCCAGCAGCGCCGGAGGGGGGGTTAAGGGTGAAAAACTGTTTTTT. It is translated as CASSAGGGVKGEKLFF.

This chain uses TRBV7-9 with TRBJ2-7; TRBD2 matches 7 bases. The CDR3 sequence is 15 residues long. Germline-derived CDR1 and CDR2 are SEHNR and FQNEAQ (reference sequence). V dropped 1 base and J dropped 3; count of bases not matched to a gene: 6. The CDR3 DNA follows: TGTGCCAGCAGCTTAGTTCCTAGCGGAAACTACGAGCAGTACTTC. Its protein is CASSLVPSGNYEQYF.